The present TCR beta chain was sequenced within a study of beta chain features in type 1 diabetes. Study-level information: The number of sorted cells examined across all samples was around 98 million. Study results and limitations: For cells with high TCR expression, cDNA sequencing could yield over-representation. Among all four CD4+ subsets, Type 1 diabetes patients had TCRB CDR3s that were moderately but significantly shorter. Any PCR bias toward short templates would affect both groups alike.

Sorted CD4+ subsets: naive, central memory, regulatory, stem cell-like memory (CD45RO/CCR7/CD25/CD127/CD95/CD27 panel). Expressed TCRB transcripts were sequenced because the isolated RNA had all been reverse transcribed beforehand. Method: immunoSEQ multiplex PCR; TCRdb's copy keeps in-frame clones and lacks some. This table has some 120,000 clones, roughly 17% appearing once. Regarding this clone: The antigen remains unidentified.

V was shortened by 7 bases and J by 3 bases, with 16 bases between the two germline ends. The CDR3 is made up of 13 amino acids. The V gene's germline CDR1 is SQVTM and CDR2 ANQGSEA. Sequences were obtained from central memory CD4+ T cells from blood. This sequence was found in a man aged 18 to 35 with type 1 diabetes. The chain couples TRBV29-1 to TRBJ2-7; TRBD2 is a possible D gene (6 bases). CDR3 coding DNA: TGCAGCGCGCAGGGACGGGGACTCTACGAGCAGTACTTC. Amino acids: CSAQGRGLYEQYF.